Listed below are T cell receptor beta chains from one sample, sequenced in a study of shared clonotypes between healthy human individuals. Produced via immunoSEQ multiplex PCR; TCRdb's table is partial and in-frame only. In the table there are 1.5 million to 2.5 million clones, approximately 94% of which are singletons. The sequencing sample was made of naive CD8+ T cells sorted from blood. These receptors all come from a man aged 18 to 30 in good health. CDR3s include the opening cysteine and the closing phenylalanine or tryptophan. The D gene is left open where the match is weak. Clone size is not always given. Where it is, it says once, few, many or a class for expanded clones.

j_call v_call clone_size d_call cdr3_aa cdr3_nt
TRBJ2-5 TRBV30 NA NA CAWSGIGGQTLQETQYF TGTGCCTGGAGTGGGATAGGCGGACAGACGCTTCAAGAGACCCAGTACTTC
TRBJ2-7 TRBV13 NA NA CASSFNSYEQYF TGTGCCAGCAGCTTTAATTCCTACGAGCAGTACTTC
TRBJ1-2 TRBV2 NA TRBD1 CARGQGPSYGYTF TGTGCCAGGGGACAGGGGCCTAGCTATGGCTACACCTTC
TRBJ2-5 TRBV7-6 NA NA CASSLGIGETQYF TGTGCCAGCAGCTTAGGGATAGGAGAGACCCAGTACTTC
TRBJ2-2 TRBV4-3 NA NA CASSQWRNTGELFF TGCGCCAGCAGCCAATGGAGGAACACCGGGGAGCTGTTTTTT
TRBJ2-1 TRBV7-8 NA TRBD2 CASSLGTSGFNEQFF TGTGCCAGCAGCTTAGGGACTAGCGGGTTCAATGAGCAGTTCTTC
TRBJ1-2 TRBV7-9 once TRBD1 CASSRGRNYGYTF TGTGCCAGCAGCAGGGGGCGGAACTATGGCTACACCTTC
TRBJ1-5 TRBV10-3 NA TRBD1 CAISDPGQGVGQPQHF TGTGCCATCAGTGACCCTGGACAGGGGGTTGGACAGCCCCAGCATTTT
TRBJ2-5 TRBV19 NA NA CASRKSYSLAEIQETQYF TGTGCCAGTAGGAAAAGCTACTCCTTGGCGGAGATACAAGAGACCCAGTACTTC
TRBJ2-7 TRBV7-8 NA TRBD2 CASSPGGGQGTNEQYF TGTGCCAGCAGCCCGGGAGGTGGGCAGGGTACGAACGAGCAGTACTTC
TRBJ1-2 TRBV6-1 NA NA CASSESEGRTNYGYTF TGTGCCAGCAGTGAATCAGAGGGCAGGACGAACTATGGCTACACCTTC
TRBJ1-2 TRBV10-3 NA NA CAITGGDYGYTF TGTGCCATCACCGGGGGAGACTATGGCTACACCTTC
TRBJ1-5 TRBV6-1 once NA CASSPPRQPQHF TGTGCCAGCAGTCCCCCTCGGCAGCCCCAGCATTTT
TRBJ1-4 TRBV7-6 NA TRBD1 CASSLETGTGRNEKLFF TGTGCCAGCAGCTTAGAGACCGGGACAGGCAGAAATGAAAAACTGTTTTTT
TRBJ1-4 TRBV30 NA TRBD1 CAWSAGQGGEKLFF TGTGCCTGGAGTGCAGGACAGGGTGGCGAAAAACTGTTTTTT